This TCR beta chain was captured by sequencing in a study of cytomegalovirus exposure and HLA in healthy donors. Study observations and caveats: Diagnosis of cytomegalovirus status made by the classifier reportedly showed high specificity and sensitivity.

This CDR3 contains 15 residues. Germline V lookup: CDR1 SGHTA, CDR2 FQGNSA. Between the trimmed V and J ends, which lost 1 base and 2 bases, there was a span of 11 bases. Repertoires were generated with immunoSEQ multiplex PCR, while TCRdb's copy carries only in-frame clones and drops some. The sample comprises 100,000 to 150,000 clones, under 90% of which are singletons, and roughly 2% rests with the top ten. As to this clone: What it binds is not known.

The material sequenced was PBMCs. The origin of this receptor is a young woman in good health and CMV-seronegative. This chain uses TRBV7-2 with TRBJ1-2; D is perhaps TRBD1 (5 bases). Here the CDR3 DNA reads TGTGCCAGCAGCTTAGGGCAGGGCCAAAACTATGGCTACACCTTC. Translated, it gives CASSLGQGQNYGYTF.